This T cell receptor beta chain was captured by sequencing in a study of breast tumors, draining lymph nodes, adjacent tissues (dated by TCRdb to 2016 to 2017). Regarding the complete study: In breast cancer patients, the study compared the TCR beta repertoires of tumor, adjacent nontumor tissue and axillary lymph nodes. In human breast cancer, the study set out to assess how tumor, surrounding tissue and draining lymph node repertoires relate to one another and whether T cells might be exchanged between them. What the research found in general, with its limitations: Rather than being directly demonstrated, the conclusion that tumor T cells originate in lymph nodes was presented as consistent with a hypothesis. T-cell repertoire diversity in tumors was found to be lower than in lymph nodes but higher than in nontumor tissue, and preferential V and J gene usage was observed. The data were considered consistent with the idea that most tumor T cells come from the lymph node and then expand in tumor tissue. In luminal-like breast cancer, tumor and nontumor tissue repertoires resembled each other significantly more than in basal-like breast cancer.

This clonotype was detected ten times or more. It has no known antigen specificity. Base-call qualities are not available, and no considerably larger clone is one nucleotide away. The reads were generated on an Illumina HiSeq 2000. TCR beta chain libraries were generated by multiplex PCR amplification. High-throughput sequencing was used to analyze the amplified TCR beta chain products. The public reads were run again by TCRdb, first through fastp at Q25 and then through MiXCR, and only productive beta chains were kept. Rows are combined by CDR3 protein, so each entry shows the most common genes and DNA. The sample table contains around 250,000 distinct CDR3 sequences; only one count was recorded for less than 40% of them. The biggest ten clones account for approximately 3.5% of the sample. The germline V gene specifies MNHEY as CDR1 and SVGEGT as CDR2. Trimming accounts for 7 bases at V and 6 bases at J, while the number of junction bases matched to no gene is 8. From cysteine to phenylalanine, the CDR3 is 14 amino acids long. Only the CDR3 portion is preserved as DNA: 42 bases, with reading frame beginning at the first base.

The axillary draining lymph nodes of breast cancer patients were the source of the lymph node samples. The sequenced material came from axillary lymph node tissue. The sequence was collected from a female donor with breast cancer. Some clones in this sample may be carry-over from other donors' samples. Recombination linked TRBV6-2 or TRBV6-3 to TRBJ1-5; 8 junctional bases match TRBD1. The DNA sequence is as follows: TGTGCCAGCACCTGGACAGGGTATGCTCAGCCCCAGCATTTT. The encoded protein is CASTWTGYAQPQHF.